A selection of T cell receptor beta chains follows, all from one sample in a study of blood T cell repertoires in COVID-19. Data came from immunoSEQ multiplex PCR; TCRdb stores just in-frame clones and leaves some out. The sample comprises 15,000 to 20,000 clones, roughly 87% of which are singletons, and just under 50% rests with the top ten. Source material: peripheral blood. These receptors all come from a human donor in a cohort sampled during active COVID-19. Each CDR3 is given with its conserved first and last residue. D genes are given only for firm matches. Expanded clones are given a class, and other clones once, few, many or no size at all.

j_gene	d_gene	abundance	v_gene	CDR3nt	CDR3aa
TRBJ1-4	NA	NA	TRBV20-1	TGCAGTGCTAGTACAGGGTACGGGTTTGAAAAACTGTTTTTT	CSASTGYGFEKLFF
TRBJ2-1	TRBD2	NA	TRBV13	TGTGCCAGCAGCTCTAGCGGGGGGGCCTACAATGAGCAGTTCTTC	CASSSSGGAYNEQFF
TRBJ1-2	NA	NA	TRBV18	TGTGCCAGCTCACCACGAGATCACGTGTTTCCTGGCTACACCTTC	CASSPRDHVFPGYTF
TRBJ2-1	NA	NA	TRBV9	TGTGCCAGCAGCGCCCAGGGGGCGGGGGGGTACAATGAGCAGTTCTTC	CASSAQGAGGYNEQFF
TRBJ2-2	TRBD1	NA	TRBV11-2	TGTGCCAGCAGCTTTAGATATCAGGGACAGCAGAACACCGGGGAGCTGTTTTTT	CASSFRYQGQQNTGELFF
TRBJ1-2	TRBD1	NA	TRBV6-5	TGTGCCAGCAGCCTCACTGACGGGACAGGGGGCGGCTACACCTTC	CASSLTDGTGGGYTF
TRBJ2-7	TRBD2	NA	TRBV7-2	TGTGCCAGCAGCTTAGGAATGAGCGGGGGACTCCCCTACGAGCAGTACTTC	CASSLGMSGGLPYEQYF
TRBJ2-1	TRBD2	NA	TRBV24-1	TGTGCCACCAGTTCGCTAGCGGGGGGAAATGAGCAGTTCTTC	CATSSLAGGNEQFF
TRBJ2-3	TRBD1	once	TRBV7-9	TGTGCCAGCAGCACCGGGACAGGGGTACGAAGCACAGATACGCAGTATTTT	CASSTGTGVRSTDTQYF
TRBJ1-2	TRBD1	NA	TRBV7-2	TGTGCCAGCAGCTTAGACGGACAGGATAACTATGGCTACACCTTC	CASSLDGQDNYGYTF
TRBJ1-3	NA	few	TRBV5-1	TGCGCCAGCAGGGACAGACTGTCTGGAAACACCATATATTTT	CASRDRLSGNTIYF
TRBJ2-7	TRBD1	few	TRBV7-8	TGTGCCAGCAGCTCGGGACAGGGGGTCCACGAGCAGTACTTC	CASSSGQGVHEQYF
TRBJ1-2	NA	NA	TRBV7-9	TGTGCCAGCAGCTTGACGGACTACAGCTACACCTTC	CASSLTDYSYTF
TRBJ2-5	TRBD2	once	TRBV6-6	TGTGCCAGCAGTCGCCGGGGGGTCCAAGAGACCCAGTACTTC	CASSRRGVQETQYF
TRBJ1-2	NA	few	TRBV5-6	TGTGCCAGCAGCTTGGTCCAGGGTAGGGAATTTCGGAGCTATGGCTACACCTTC	CASSLVQGREFRSYGYTF
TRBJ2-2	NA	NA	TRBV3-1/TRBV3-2	TGTGCCAGCAGCCAAGTACCGGGAACCGGGGAGCTGTTTTTT	CASSQVPGTGELFF
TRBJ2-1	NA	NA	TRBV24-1	TGTGCCACCAGTGGCCTAGGTGGAGGGGAGCAGTTCTTC	CATSGLGGGEQFF
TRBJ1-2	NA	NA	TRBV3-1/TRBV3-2	TGTGCCAGCAGCCAAAGGGGCCTAGGGGCCGATAACTATGGCTACACCTTC	CASSQRGLGADNYGYTF
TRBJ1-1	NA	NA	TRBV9	TGTGCCAGCAGCGACCCTTTGGGAGAACCGCGGGCGAACACTGAAGCTTTCTTT	CASSDPLGEPRANTEAFF
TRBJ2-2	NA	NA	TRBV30	TGTGCCTGGAGTACAGGGAACGGGGAGCTGTTTTTT	CAWSTGNGELFF
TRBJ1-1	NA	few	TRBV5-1	TGCGCCAGCAGCACTTGGACTAACCCGAACACTGAAGCTTTCTTT	CASSTWTNPNTEAFF
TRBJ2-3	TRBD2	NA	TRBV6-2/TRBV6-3	TGTGCCAGCAGTGACCGTAGCGGGGGCCGCACAGATACGCAGTATTTT	CASSDRSGGRTDTQYF
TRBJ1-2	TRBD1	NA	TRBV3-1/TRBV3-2	TGTGCCAGCCGGGGGACAGGGGGTCCTCATGGCTACACCTTC	CASRGTGGPHGYTF
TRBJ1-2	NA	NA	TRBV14	TGTGCCAGCAGCCAAGGCAGGGAAGGCTATGGCTACACCTTC	CASSQGREGYGYTF
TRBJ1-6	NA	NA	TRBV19	TGTGCCAGTAGTATAGTCGGAAGACTTTCACCCCTCCACTTT	CASSIVGRLSPLHF
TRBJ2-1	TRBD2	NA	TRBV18	TGTGCCAGCTCACCGGGGATAGCGGGGGGCGGCAATGAGCAGTTCTTC	CASSPGIAGGGNEQFF
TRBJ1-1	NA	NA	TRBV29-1	TGCAGCGTTGATGGGCAATTCGGTATTACTGAAGCTTTCTTT	CSVDGQFGITEAFF
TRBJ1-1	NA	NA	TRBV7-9	TGTGCCAGCAGCGCGGGGGACATTCGGAACACTGAAGCTTTCTTT	CASSAGDIRNTEAFF
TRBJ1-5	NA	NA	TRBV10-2	TGCGCCAGCAGTGAGGGGTTGAGAGGGGGTGGGCAGCCCCAGCATTTT	CASSEGLRGGGQPQHF
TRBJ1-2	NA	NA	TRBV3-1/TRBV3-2	TGTGCCAGCAGCCAACCGGGCGGGGGAGCTAACTATGGCTACACCTTC	CASSQPGGGANYGYTF
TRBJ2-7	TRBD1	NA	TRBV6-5	TGTGCCAGCAGTTGGAGACGGACAGGCTACGAGCAGTACTTC	CASSWRRTGYEQYF
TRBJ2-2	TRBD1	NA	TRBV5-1	TGCGCCAGCAGCTTGACGGGGACAGGGGGTTTCGGGGAGCTGTTTTTT	CASSLTGTGGFGELFF
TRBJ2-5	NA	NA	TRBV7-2	TGTGCCAGCAGCTTGGGGGCCCAAGAGACCCAGTACTTC	CASSLGAQETQYF
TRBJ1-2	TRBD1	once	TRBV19	TGTGCCAGTAGTATAGGACAGGGAATTGGCTACACCTTC	CASSIGQGIGYTF